This T cell receptor (beta chain) comes out of a study of shared clonotypes between healthy human individuals (dated by TCRdb to the early 2020s). A note on the overall study: The cohort comprised a couple of women and a few men aged 18 to 49 years. Blood TCR repertoires of roughly five healthy adults were deeply sequenced to estimate repertoire size and the extent of clonotype sharing between individuals. Each donor's leukapheresis produced roughly between roughly 0.94 and 9.5 billion PBMCs. For each donor, CD4 naive and CD4 memory were each run on three plates, CD8 naive on two plates, and CD8 memory on one plate. Libraries were prepared and TCR repertoires were sequenced by different laboratories using diverse techniques, in order to increase sequencing depth and limit assay-specific biases.

The donors were healthy, HIV-negative adults with no recently reported acute infections or vaccinations. All donors were Caucasian adults living in Nashville, Tennessee, USA. CD4+ T cells were enriched through magnetic negative selection, after which naive cells were positively selected on CD45RA and the remaining negative fraction served as the memory subset. Blood was obtained by leukapheresis, after which PBMCs were separated by Ficoll-Histopaque density gradient centrifugation and cryopreserved in liquid nitrogen vapor phase. Analytical flow cytometry was used to check the purity and quantity of every magnetically sorted T cell population. From each sorted fraction, genomic DNA was isolated and quantified by UV absorbance on a Nanodrop 2000c. To note about this clone: The specificity of this receptor is unknown. Base qualities are not provided; no much larger clone lies one nucleotide away.

Using the deep immunoSEQ assay, multiplex PCR amplified TCR CDR3 regions from genomic DNA. Extracted genomic DNA from each cell subset was distributed evenly across all wells of several immunoSEQ 96-well plates, and each plate was treated as a replicate. For sorted subsets, around 200 ng genomic DNA, equal to some 30,000 T cell genomes, was loaded into each replicate PCR. Purified libraries were quantified with a Qubit 3.0 fluorometer, sized on a Bioanalyzer 2100, and re-quantified with the KAPA Library Quantification kit. Every immunoSEQ 96-well plate was sequenced on a separate single-read 150-cycle Illumina NextSeq 550 flow cell. The paper's processing steps were these. Because the immunoSEQ output included only junctional sequences and no quality scores, the filtering could not be the same as the filtering used for full-length reads. Sequences were annotated with PyIR, a Python wrapper for IgBLAST v1.9, using IMGT germline references to assign V/J genes and CDR3. Any read was removed if the V/J assignment was weak (E-value above 1e-6), the CDR3 was missing, or the read contained stop codons, out-of-frame junctions, or ambiguous translated residues. V3J clonotypes were defined as sequences sharing an identical inferred V gene, J gene, and CDR3 amino acid sequence. Percentage overlap between repertoires was calculated by dividing the number of shared unique clonotypes by the size of the smaller repertoire. Richness of each repertoire was evaluated using RTK rarefaction, the Chao1 estimator, and Recon v2.1 estimates of unobserved clonotypes. Generation probabilities were computed with OLGA for all TCRbeta clonotypes obtained by the gDNA method from a few donors. The immuneACCESS repertoire file appears here via TCRdb, limited to in-frame rearrangements. These files lack a portion of the clones; in checked studies, under half of the deficit traces to unresolved V genes, and the cause of the others is not known. Clonal size and the V and J genes are those of that table, whereas D and trimming came from the DNA. Within this sample are approximately 2.3 million clones, with 85% to 95% of them counted one time only. Roughly 0.36% of the sample belongs to the ten largest clones.

Beyond this particular receptor, the publication reports: Naive subsets generally had larger estimated clonotype richness than memory subsets did. Rarefaction of sorted-subset datasets indicated incomplete sequencing despite the large sequencing depth. Compared with non-shared clonotypes, the clonotypes found in all four sorted-subset donors had higher generation probabilities. About 5% of naive CD4, 3.5% of naive CD8, approximately 2% of memory CD4, and about 0.4% of memory CD8 clonotypes were shared across several donors. Sampling was restricted to blood, and TCR repertoires in tissues likely differ from the TCR repertoires found in blood. Pairwise subsampling indicated that sequencing depth was expected to affect the degree of clonotype sharing among donors. Because the study included a small number of donors, the genetic and exposure-history diversity represented was limited.

This clonotype was obtained from a man between 18 and 35 years old in good health. Some clones in this sample may be carry-over from other donors' samples. The sample consisted of naive CD4+ T cells from PBMCs. In light of the paper, this sample's cell subset or site label describes: CD45RA+ positively selected.

The DNA is as follows: TGTGCCAGCAGCCCTCGGGACAGGGGGCAGAGCAATCAGCCCCAGCATTTT. Its product reads: CASSPRDRGQSNQPQHF. This sequence uses TRBV9 and TRBJ1-5; 12 junctional bases match TRBD1. Trimming accounts for 4 bases at V and 1 base at J, while the number of junction bases matched to no gene is 6. Spanning cysteine to phenylalanine, the CDR3 consists of 17 amino acids. Just CDR3 DNA is preserved here, 51 bases in frame from base 1. As encoded in the germline V gene, CDR1 is SGDLS while CDR2 is YYNGEE.